Presented here are 12 T cell receptor beta chains from one specimen sequenced in a study of blood T cell repertoires in COVID-19. Generated by immunoSEQ multiplex PCR, the TCRdb table keeps only in-frame clones and is missing some. The sample yields roughly 460,000 clones, around nine tenths seen once. The specimen was peripheral blood. The receptors stem from a man between 18 and 29 years old with COVID-19, enrolled during active disease.

J is TRBJ1-6 and V is TRBV5-1; tentative D call: TRBD1 (6 bases). The germline V gene has CDR1 SGHRS and CDR2 YFSETQ. The CDR3 has 16 amino acids. Trimming took off 0 bases at V and 11 bases at J, with 18 bases between the two ends. The CDR3 DNA follows: TGCGCCAGCAGCTTGGACCGGGACACAACCAGTCCACCCCTCCACTTT. As protein: CASSLDRDTTSPPLHF.

The chain recombines TRBV25-1 with TRBJ2-7; tentatively, D is TRBD1 (5 bases). The CDR3 is made up of 13 amino acids. Germline V CDR1 and CDR2: MGHDK, SYGVNS. The V gene lost 8 bases and the J gene lost 0 bases, with 11 bases spanning the gap. The DNA of the CDR3 is TGTGCCAGCGAGCAGGGATACTCCTACGAGCAGTACTTC. Protein product: CASEQGYSYEQYF.

The chain couples TRBV19 to TRBJ1-2, with 10 bases fitting TRBD1. With 5 bases clipped from V and 4 bases from J, the junction kept 10 bases outside the gene matches. CDR1 LNHDA and CDR2 SQIVND come from the germline V gene (reference sequence). This CDR3 comprises 16 residues. As DNA, the CDR3 is TGTGCCAGTAGTTTACCCGGGACAGGGGATTTCTATGGCTACACCTTC. It translates to CASSLPGTGDFYGYTF.

V and J are TRBV2 and TRBJ2-2; D is perhaps TRBD1 (5 bases). The CDR3 is made up of 14 amino acids. Germline V gives CDR1 SNHLY, CDR2 FYNNEI. The V end lost 11 bases, the J end lost 7 bases, and 20 bases lay between the germline ends. CDR3 coding DNA: TGTGCCGGCCACTACTCGGACATCGGCGGGGAGCTGTTTTTT. Translation: CAGHYSDIGGELFF.

The chain recombines TRBV6-6 with TRBJ2-2, with D unclear. CDR1 is MNHNY, CDR2 SVGAGI, per germline (reference sequence). The CDR3 is 15 residues long. V lost 2 bases and J 4 bases, leaving 11 bases between the germline ends. The CDR3 reads CASSYQASVTGELFF. For the CDR3, the DNA is TGTGCCAGCAGTTACCAGGCGTCAGTCACCGGGGAGCTGTTTTTT.

The rearrangement joins TRBV4-2 to TRBJ1-4; 11 bases are shared with TRBD1. Trimming took 0 bases from V and 7 from J; bases not matched to a gene: 4. The CDR3 is 16 amino acids. CDR1 LGHNA and CDR2 YNFKEQ come from the germline V gene. The CDR3 nucleotides read TGTGCCAGCAGCCAAGATCCCGGGACAGGGGGTGAAAAACTGTTTTTT. Encoded protein: CASSQDPGTGGEKLFF.

V is TRBV6-5 and J is TRBJ2-7; 10 positions agree with TRBD2. The germline V gene has CDR1 MNHEY and CDR2 SVGAGI. Trimming took 6 bases from V and 6 from J; bases not matched to a gene: 11. This CDR3 has 15 amino acids. CDR3 amino acids: CASRSTSGSLGEQYF. Written as DNA, the CDR3 is TGTGCCAGCAGGTCGACTAGCGGGTCTCTGGGCGAGCAGTACTTC.

This rearrangement joins TRBV7-9 to TRBJ1-3, with a tentative D call TRBD1 (6 bases). Trimming took 5 bases from V and 4 from J, leaving 18 bases between them. In germline, CDR1 is SEHNR, CDR2 FQNEAQ (reference sequence). This CDR3 contains 16 residues. DNA of the CDR3: TGTGCCAGCAGCGCCCCCGGGACGGACAGCGGAAACACCATATATTTT. Amino acids: CASSAPGTDSGNTIYF.

This clone turned up a few times. CDR3 coding DNA: TGTGCCAGCAGTGAAGACCGGGGAGGTGAAAAACTGTTTTTT. Protein: CASSEDRGGEKLFF. The chain employs TRBV2 and TRBJ1-4; D gene unclear. The germline V gene encodes CDR1 SNHLY and CDR2 FYNNEI. CDR3 length: 14 amino acids. The V end lost 1 base, the J end lost 7 bases, and 10 bases lay between the germline ends.

The genes are TRBV2 and TRBJ1-1; unclear D gene. This CDR3 has 13 amino acids. Germline CDR1 SNHLY, CDR2 FYNNEI. Trimming pared 6 bases from V and 3 bases from J, leaving 11 bases between. This chain's CDR3 is CASREDPDTEAFF. In DNA form, the CDR3 reads TGTGCCAGCAGGGAGGACCCTGACACTGAAGCTTTCTTT.

This chain links TRBV2 with TRBJ1-6; weak D call: TRBD1 (5 bases). Per the germline V gene, CDR1 is SNHLY and CDR2 is FYNNEI. The germline V and J ends were trimmed by 8 bases and 9 bases, with 17 bases remaining between them. The CDR3 contains 14 residues. For the CDR3, the DNA is TGTGCCAGCTTCAGCGCGGGACGGGGTTCACCCCTCCACTTT. Its translation is CASFSAGRGSPLHF.

The J gene is TRBJ2-7, the V gene TRBV30, with 9 bases matching TRBD2. With V trimmed by 2 bases and J by 2 bases, 4 bases remained unmatched. This CDR3 contains 14 residues. Germline loops: CDR1 GTSNPN, CDR2 SVGIG (reference sequence). CDR3 DNA: TGTGCCTGGAGTTGGAGCGGGGGGCCCTACGAGCAGTACTTC. It encodes CAWSWSGGPYEQYF.